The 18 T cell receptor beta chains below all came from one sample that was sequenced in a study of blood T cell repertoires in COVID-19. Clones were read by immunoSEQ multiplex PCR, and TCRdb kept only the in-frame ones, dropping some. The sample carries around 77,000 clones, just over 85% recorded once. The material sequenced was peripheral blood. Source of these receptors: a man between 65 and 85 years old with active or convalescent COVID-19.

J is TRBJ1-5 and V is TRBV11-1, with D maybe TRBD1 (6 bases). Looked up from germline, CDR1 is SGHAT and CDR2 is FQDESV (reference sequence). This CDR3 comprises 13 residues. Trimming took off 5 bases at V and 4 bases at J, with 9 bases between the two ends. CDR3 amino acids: CASSRQVNQPQHF. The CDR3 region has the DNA TGTGCCAGCAGCCGACAGGTAAATCAGCCCCAGCATTTT.

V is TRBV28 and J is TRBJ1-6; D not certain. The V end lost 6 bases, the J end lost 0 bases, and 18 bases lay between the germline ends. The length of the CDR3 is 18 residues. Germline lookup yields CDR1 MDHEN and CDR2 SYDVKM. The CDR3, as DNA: TGTGCCAGCAGGACGGACTTCTTAAAGGTCTCCTATAATTCACCCCTCCACTTT. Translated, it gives CASRTDFLKVSYNSPLHF.

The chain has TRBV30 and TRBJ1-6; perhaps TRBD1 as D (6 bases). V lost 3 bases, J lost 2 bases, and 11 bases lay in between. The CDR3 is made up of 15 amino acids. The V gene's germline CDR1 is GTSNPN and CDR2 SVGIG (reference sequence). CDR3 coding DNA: TGTGCCTGGAGGGGCAGGGGCGCCTATAATTCACCCCTCCACTTT. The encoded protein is CAWRGRGAYNSPLHF.

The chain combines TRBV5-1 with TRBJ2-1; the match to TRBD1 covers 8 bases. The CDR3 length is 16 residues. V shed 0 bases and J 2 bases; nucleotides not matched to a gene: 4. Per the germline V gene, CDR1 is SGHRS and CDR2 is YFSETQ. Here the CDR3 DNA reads TGCGCCAGCAGCTTGGAGTCAGGGGGCACCTACAATGAGCAGTTCTTC. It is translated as CASSLESGGTYNEQFF.

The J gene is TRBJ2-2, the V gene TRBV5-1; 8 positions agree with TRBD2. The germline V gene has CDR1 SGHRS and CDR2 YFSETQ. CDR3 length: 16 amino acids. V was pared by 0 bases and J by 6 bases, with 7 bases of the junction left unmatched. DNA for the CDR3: TGCGCCAGCAGCTTGGTGGCTAGCGGGCAGGCCGGGGAGCTGTTTTTT. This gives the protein CASSLVASGQAGELFF.

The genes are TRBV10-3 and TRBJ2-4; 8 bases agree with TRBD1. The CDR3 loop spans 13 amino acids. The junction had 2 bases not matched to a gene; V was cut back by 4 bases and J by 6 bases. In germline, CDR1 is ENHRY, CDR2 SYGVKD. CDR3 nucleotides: TGTGCCATCAGTGGAACAGGGGGAAACATTCAGTACTTC. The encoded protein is CAISGTGGNIQYF.

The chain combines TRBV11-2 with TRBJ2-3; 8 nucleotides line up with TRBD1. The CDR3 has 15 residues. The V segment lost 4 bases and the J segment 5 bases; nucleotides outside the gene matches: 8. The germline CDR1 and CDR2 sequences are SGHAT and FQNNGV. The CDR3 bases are TGTGCCAGCAGCTCCCGGGACAGGTCGGGAGATACGCAGTATTTT. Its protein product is CASSSRDRSGDTQYF.

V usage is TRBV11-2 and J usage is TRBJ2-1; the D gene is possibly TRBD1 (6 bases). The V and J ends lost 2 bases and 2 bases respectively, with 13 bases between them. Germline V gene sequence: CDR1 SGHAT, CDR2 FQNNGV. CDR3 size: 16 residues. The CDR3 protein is CASSLLWTAPYNEQFF. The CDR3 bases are TGTGCCAGCAGCTTACTCTGGACAGCCCCCTACAATGAGCAGTTCTTC.

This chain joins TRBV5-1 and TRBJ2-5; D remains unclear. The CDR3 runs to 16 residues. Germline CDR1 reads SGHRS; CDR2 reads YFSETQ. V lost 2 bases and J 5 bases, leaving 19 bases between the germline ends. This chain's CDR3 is CASSFGRQATGETQYF. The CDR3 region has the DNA TGCGCCAGCAGCTTCGGTAGGCAGGCCACCGGTGAGACCCAGTACTTC.

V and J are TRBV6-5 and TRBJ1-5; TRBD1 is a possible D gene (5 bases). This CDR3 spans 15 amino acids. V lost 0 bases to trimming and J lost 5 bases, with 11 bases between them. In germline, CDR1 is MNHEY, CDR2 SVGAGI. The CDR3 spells CASSYSGGLDQPQHF. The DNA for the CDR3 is TGTGCCAGCAGTTACTCTGGGGGGTTGGATCAGCCCCAGCATTTT.

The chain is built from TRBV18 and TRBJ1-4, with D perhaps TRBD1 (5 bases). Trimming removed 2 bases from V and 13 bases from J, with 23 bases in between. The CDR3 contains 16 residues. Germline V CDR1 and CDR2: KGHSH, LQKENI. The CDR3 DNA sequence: TGTGCCAGCTCACCAATGGACACCGTACTTTTAAGGGGACTGTTTTTT. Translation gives CASSPMDTVLLRGLFF.

Written as DNA, the CDR3 is TGCGCCAGCAGCTTGGGGGAGGGCCTGAGAGAGACCCAGTACTTC. This sequence encodes CASSLGEGLRETQYF. This chain joins TRBV5-1 and TRBJ2-5; TRBD2 agrees at 7 bases. Trimming cost V 0 bases and J 4 bases; bases outside gene matches: 6. The length of the CDR3 is 15 residues. Germline V gene lookup returns CDR1 SGHRS and CDR2 YFSETQ.

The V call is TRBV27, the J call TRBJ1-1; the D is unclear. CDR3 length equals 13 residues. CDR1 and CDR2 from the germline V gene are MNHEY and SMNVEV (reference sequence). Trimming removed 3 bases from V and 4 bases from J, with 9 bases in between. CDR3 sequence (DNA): TGTGCCAGCAGTTTCCCTGGGCGCACTGAAGCTTTCTTT. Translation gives CASSFPGRTEAFF.

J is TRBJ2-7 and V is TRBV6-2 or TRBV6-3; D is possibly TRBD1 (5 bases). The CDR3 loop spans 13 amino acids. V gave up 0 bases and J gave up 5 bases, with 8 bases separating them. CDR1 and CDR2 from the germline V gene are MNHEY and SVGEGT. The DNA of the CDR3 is TGTGCCAGCAGTTACTCAGGGGTAAACGAGCAGTACTTC. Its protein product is CASSYSGVNEQYF.

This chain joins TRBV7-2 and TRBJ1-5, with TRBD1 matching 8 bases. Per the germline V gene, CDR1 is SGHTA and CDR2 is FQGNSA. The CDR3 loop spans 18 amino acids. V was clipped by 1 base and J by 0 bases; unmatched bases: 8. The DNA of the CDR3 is TGTGCCAGCAGCTTAGTGGCAGGGGGCGGAAATAGCAATCAGCCCCAGCATTTT. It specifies CASSLVAGGGNSNQPQHF.

For the CDR3, the DNA is TGTGCCAGTAGTATGCCGGGGGGTAACTATGGCTACACCTTC. This codes for CASSMPGGNYGYTF. V and J are TRBV19 and TRBJ1-2; possible D gene TRBD1, 5 bases. Trimming removed 3 bases from V and 1 base from J, with 9 bases in between. The CDR3 contains 14 residues. CDR1 and CDR2 (germline): LNHDA, SQIVND (reference sequence).

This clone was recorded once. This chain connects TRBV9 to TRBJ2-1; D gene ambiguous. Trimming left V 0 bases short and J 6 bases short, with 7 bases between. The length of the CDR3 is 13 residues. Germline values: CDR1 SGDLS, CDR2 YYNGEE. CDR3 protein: CASSVDPSNEQFF. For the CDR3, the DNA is TGTGCCAGCAGCGTAGATCCTAGCAATGAGCAGTTCTTC.

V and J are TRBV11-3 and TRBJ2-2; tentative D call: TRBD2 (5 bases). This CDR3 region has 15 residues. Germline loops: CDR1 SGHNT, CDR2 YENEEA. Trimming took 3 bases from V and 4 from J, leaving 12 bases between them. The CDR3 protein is CASSLSRGSTGELFF. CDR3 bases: TGTGCCAGCAGCTTGTCAAGAGGGAGCACCGGGGAGCTGTTTTTT.